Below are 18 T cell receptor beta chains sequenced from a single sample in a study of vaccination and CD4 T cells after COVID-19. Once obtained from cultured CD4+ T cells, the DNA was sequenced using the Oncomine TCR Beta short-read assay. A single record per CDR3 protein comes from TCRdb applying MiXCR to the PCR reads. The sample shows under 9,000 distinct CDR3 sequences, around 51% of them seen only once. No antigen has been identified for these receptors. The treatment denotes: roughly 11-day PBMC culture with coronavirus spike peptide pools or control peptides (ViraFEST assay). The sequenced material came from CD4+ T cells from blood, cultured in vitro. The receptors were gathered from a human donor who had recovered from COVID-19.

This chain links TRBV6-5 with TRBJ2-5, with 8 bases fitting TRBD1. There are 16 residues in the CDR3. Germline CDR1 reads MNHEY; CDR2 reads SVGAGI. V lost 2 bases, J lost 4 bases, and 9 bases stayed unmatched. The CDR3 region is CASSYGRGQGAETQYF. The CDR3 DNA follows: TGTGCCAGCAGTTACGGGCGCGGGCAGGGGGCAGAGACCCAGTACTTC.

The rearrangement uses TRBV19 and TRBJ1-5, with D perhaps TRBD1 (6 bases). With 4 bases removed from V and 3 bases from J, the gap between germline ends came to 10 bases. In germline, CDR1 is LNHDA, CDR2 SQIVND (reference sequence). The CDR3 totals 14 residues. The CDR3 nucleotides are TGTGCCAGTAGTAACCGGGACACCAATCAGCCCCAGCATTTT. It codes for CASSNRDTNQPQHF.

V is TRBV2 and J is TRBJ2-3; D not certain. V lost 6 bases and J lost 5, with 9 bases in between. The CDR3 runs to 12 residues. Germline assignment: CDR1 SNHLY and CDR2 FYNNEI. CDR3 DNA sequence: TGTGCCAGCAGGGTCGTGGGAGATACGCAGTATTTT. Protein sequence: CASRVVGDTQYF.

The CDR3 coding sequence is TGTGCCAGCAGTTATGCTGGGGGGTGGTATCAGCCCCAGCATTTT. Its protein product is CASSYAGGWYQPQHF. The V gene is TRBV6-2 or TRBV6-3, the J gene TRBJ1-5, with D possibly matching TRBD1 (5 bases). V lost 3 bases and J 5 bases, leaving 14 bases between the germline ends. Germline V gives CDR1 MNHEY, CDR2 SVGEGT. This CDR3 comprises 15 residues.

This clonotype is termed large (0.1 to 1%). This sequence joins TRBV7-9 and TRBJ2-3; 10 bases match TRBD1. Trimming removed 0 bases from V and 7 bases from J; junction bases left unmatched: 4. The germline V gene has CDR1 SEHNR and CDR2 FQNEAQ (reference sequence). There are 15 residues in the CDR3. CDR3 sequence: CASSLARDRGYTQYF. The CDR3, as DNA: TGTGCCAGCAGCTTAGCTCGGGACAGGGGATATACGCAGTATTTT. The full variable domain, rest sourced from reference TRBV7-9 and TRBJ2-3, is DTGVSQNPRHKITKRGQNVTFRCDPISEHNRLYWYRQTLGQGPEFLTYFQNEAQLEKSRLLSDRFSAERPKGSFSTLEIQRTEQGDSAMYLCASSLARDRGYTQYFGPGTRLTVL.

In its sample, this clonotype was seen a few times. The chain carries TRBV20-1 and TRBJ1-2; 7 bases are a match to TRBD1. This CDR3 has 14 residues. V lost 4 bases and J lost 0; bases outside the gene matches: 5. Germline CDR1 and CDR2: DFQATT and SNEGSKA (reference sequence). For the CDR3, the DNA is TGCAGTGCTACCTCGGGACAGACTAACTATGGCTACACCTTC. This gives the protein CSATSGQTNYGYTF.

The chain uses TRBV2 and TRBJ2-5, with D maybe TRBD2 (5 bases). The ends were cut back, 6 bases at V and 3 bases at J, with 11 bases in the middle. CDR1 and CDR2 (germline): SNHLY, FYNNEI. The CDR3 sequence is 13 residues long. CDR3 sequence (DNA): TGTGCCAGCAGGCGGCCGGGAAAAGAGACCCAGTACTTC. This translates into CASRRPGKETQYF.

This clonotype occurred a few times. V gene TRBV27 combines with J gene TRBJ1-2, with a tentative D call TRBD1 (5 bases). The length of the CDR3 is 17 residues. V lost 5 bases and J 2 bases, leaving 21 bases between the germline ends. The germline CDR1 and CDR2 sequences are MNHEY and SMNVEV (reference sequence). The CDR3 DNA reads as TGTGCCAGCAGTCGGGGAGGAGACCCGAACAGGAACTATGGCTACACCTTC. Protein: CASSRGGDPNRNYGYTF.

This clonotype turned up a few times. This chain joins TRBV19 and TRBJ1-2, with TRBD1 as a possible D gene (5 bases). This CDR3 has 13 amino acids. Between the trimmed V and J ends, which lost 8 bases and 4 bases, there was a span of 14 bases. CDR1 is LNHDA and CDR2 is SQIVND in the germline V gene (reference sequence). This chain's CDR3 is CASSAGGLYGYTF. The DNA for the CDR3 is TGTGCCAGTTCCGCTGGGGGTCTCTATGGCTACACCTTC.

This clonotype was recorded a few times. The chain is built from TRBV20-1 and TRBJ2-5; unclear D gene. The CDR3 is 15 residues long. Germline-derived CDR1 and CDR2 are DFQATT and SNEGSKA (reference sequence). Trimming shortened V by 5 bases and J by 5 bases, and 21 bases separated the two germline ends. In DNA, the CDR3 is TGCAGTGCTGTATCCTACCTGACGGCCGGGGAGACCCAGTACTTC. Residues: CSAVSYLTAGETQYF.

The CDR3 nucleotides read TGCAGTGCTAGCCCGGCCGATGGGGCCCAGTACTTC. This translates into CSASPADGAQYF. This chain uses TRBV20-1 with TRBJ2-5; D not certain. This CDR3 spans 12 amino acids. With 3 bases removed from V and 9 bases from J, the gap between germline ends came to 14 bases. CDR1 DFQATT and CDR2 SNEGSKA come from the germline V gene (reference sequence).

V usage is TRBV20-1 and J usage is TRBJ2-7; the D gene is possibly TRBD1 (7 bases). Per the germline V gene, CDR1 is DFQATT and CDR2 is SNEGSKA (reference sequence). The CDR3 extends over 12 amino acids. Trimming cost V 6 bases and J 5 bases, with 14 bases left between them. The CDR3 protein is CSAAGGSDEQYF. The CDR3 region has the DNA TGCAGTGCAGCAGGGGGGAGCGACGAGCAGTACTTC.

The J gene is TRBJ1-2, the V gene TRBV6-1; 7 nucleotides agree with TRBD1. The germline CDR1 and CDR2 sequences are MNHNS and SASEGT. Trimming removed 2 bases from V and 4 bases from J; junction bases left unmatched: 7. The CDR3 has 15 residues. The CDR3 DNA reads TGTGCCAGCAGTGAACAACAGGGGAGAGGCTATGGCTACACCTTC. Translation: CASSEQQGRGYGYTF.

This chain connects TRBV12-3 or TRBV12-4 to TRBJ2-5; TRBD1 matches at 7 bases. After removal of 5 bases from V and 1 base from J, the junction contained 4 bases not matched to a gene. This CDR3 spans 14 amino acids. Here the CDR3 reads CASSAQGFQETQYF. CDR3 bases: TGTGCCAGCAGTGCACAGGGGTTCCAAGAGACCCAGTACTTC.

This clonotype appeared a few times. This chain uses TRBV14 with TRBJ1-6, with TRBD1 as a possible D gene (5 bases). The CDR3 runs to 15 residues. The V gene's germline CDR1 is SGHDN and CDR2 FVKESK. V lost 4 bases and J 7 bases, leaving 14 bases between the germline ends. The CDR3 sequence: CASSPDRGGNSPLHF. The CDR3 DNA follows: TGTGCCAGCAGCCCGGACCGCGGGGGAAATTCACCCCTCCACTTT.

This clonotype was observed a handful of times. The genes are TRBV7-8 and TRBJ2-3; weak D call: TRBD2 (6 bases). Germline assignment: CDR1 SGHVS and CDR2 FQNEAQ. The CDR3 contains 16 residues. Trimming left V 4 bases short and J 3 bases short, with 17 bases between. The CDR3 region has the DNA TGTGCCAGCAGCTCCGCGGTGGGGGGTTTGACAGATACGCAGTATTTT. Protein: CASSSAVGGLTDTQYF.

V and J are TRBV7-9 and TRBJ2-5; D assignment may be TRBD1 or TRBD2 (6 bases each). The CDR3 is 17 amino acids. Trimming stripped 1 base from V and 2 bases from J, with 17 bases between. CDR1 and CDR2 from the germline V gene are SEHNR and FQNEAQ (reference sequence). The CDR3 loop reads CASSLGRFGGLQETQYF. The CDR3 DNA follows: TGTGCCAGCAGCTTAGGGCGCTTCGGGGGCTTACAAGAGACCCAGTACTTC.

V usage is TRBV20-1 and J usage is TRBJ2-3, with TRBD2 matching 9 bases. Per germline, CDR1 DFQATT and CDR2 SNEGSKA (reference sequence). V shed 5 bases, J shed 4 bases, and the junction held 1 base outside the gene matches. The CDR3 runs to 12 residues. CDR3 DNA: TGCAGTGCTGCGGGGGGGGCAGATACGCAGTATTTT. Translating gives CSAAGGADTQYF.